This T cell receptor (beta chain) was sequenced for a study of blood T cell repertoires in COVID-19 (dated by TCRdb to 2019 to 2021). A note on the overall study: Samples from collaborators originated in the United States, Italy and Spain and spanned both the acute and convalescent phases of COVID-19. The prospective study material was composed of cDNA or gDNA derived from T cells, B-cell-depleted T cells, or PBMCs. The samples were drawn from the first 160 participants of the ongoing ImmuneRACE study and from 950 to 1,500 subjects provided by 6 global collaborators. The sample metadata nearly always contained a de-identified subject ID, COVID-19 status, age in years and sex. The repertoires were released in a freely available public database intended as a resource for research on the immune response to SARS-CoV-2. Where HLA class I and class II types were available, the types were taken from metadata supplied by the sample provider, not from assay-based typing. The dataset comprised deeply sampled blood TCRbeta repertoires from subjects exposed to, actively infected with, or recovered from COVID-19.

What the authors observed across the whole study: The amount of clinical and demographic metadata varied by source and participant and was provided uncurated.

TCRbeta CDR3 regions were amplified from genomic DNA using the immunoSEQ Assay, a bias-controlled multiplex PCR. On the authors' methods: Nucleated cell counts per sample were estimated from amplification of reference gene primers within the assay. To quantify the absolute abundance of each unique TCRbeta CDR3 rearrangement, sequence reads were collapsed and filtered. For each sample, productive Simpson clonality was calculated as the square root of Simpson's diversity index over productive rearrangements. TCRdb limited this immuneACCESS table to in-frame rearrangements with V and J called. A share of clones is missing; checked studies link under half to unresolved V genes, and the rest is unexplained. The D gene and trimming were derived from the DNA, and the V and J assignments and clone size from that table. Present in this sample are about 240,000 clones, roughly 85% of which were seen just once. The ten top clones hold 5.1% of the sample.

Points on this clone: Its specific antigen is unknown. No much larger clone is present one base from it, and per-base qualities are unavailable.

One collaborating source in Seattle enrolled patients while the patients were actively infected and followed the patients over time throughout the course of disease. Each collaborating institution followed its own protocols to collect whole blood in K2EDTA tubes. For TCRbeta analysis, collaborators shipped samples as frozen whole blood, isolated PBMCs, or DNA extracted from either of those sample types. Reading from cysteine to phenylalanine, the CDR3 counts 14 amino acids. Of all the DNA, just the CDR3 is kept, 42 bases in frame from base 1. The germline V gene gives CDR1 as MDHEN and CDR2 as SYDVKM. V lost 3 bases and J lost 13 bases; the stretch between them is 18 bases long.

This chain joins TRBV28 to TRBJ1-4; the D gene cannot be named for sure. This sequence originates from a man aged 45-65 years with COVID-19, enrolled during active disease. The source material was peripheral blood. In nucleotide form, the sequence is TGTGCCAGCAGTTTGGGGAGGCCGGGAATTCGACTGTTTTTT. Translated, it reads CASSLGRPGIRLFF.